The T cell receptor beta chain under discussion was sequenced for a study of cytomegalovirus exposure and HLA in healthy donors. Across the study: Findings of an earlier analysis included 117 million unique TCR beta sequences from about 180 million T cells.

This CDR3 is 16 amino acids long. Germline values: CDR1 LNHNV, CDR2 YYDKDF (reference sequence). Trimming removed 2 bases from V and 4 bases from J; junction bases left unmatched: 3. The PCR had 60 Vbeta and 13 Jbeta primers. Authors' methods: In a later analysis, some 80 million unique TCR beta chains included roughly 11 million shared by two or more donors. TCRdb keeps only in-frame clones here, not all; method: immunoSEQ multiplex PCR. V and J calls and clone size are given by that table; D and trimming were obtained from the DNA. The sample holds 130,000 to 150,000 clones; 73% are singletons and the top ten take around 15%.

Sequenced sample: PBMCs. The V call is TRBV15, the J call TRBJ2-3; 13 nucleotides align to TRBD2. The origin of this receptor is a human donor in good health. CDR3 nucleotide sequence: TGTGCCACCAGCAGAAGACTAGCGGGGGGATCAGATACGCAGTATTTT. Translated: CATSRRLAGGSDTQYF.